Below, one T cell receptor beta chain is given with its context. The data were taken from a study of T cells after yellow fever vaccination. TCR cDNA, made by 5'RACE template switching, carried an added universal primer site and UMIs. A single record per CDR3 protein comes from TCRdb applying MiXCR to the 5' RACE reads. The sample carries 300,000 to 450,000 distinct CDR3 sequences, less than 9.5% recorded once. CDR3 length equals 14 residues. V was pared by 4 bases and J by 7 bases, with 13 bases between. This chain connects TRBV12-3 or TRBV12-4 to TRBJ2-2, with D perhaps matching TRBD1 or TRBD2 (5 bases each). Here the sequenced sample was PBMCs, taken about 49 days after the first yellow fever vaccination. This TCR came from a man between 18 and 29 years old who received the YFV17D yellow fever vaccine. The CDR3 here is CASSSNRDLGELFF. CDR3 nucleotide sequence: TGTGCCAGCAGTTCTAACCGGGACCTCGGGGAGCTGTTTTTT.